One T cell receptor beta chain is described in this entry. Per the germline V gene, CDR1 is LGHNA and CDR2 is YSLEER. Deletions cut 3 bases from V and 0 bases from J, with 18 bases between. This CDR3 has 18 residues. The data are from a study of blood T cell repertoires in COVID-19. About the research overall: Spain, Italy and the United States supplied samples that represented acute and convalescent COVID-19.

The table came from immunoSEQ multiplex PCR; TCRdb's copy has only in-frame clones and leaves some out. The sample has just over 350,000 clones; approximately 86% are singletons. The sequenced sample was peripheral blood. The chain carries TRBV4-3 and TRBJ1-3; D is possibly TRBD1 (6 bases). The sequence derives from an older woman with COVID-19, enrolled during active disease. For the CDR3, the DNA is TGCGCCAGCAGCCACTCCTTGGGACAAGGGGCCTCTGGAAACACCATATATTTT. The encoded protein is CASSHSLGQGASGNTIYF.